Below, one TCR beta chain is given with its context. This record belongs to a study of blood T cell repertoires in COVID-19. The wider study: Sample material is recorded as cDNA or gDNA derived from T cells, B-cell-depleted T cells, or PBMCs.

In the authors' workflow: Amplified reference gene primers provided the basis for estimating nucleated cell counts. Clones were sequenced by immunoSEQ multiplex PCR, and TCRdb holds only the in-frame ones, with some missing. The V and J calls and the clone size are those of that table, but D and trimming were determined from the DNA. The sample lists approximately 210,000 clones; less than 90% were seen once. The CDR3 consists of 15 residues. V lost 3 bases and J 6 bases, leaving 17 bases between the germline ends. Germline V gives CDR1 SNHLY, CDR2 FYNNEI. V usage is TRBV2 and J usage is TRBJ1-1; D is uncertain. Material for sequencing was peripheral blood. The receptor was derived from a man aged 30-40 years with active or convalescent COVID-19. The CDR3 DNA reads TGTGCCAGCAGTGAGTTCCACAGTTTGGTCGCTGAAGCTTTCTTT. Its translation is CASSEFHSLVAEAFF. Full variable domain (outside the CDR3, taken from reference TRBV2 and TRBJ1-1): EPEVTQTPSHQVTQMGQEVILRCVPISNHLYFYWYRQILGQKVEFLVSFYNNEISEKSEIFDDQFSVERPDGSNFTLKIRSTKLEDSAMYFCASSEFHSLVAEAFFGQGTRLTVV.